The rows below give T cell receptor beta chains drawn from one sample of a study of blood T cell repertoires in COVID-19. Profiled with immunoSEQ multiplex PCR; TCRdb holds only in-frame clones, not every one. The sample lists some 140,000 clones, 83% occurring once. The source material was peripheral blood. The receptor set was obtained from a woman aged 55 to 70 with COVID-19, enrolled during active disease. Both conserved end residues are part of each CDR3. The D gene is left open where the match is weak. Clone size, where shown, is once, few, many, or a class for clones that have expanded.

V	size	J	D	DNA	CDR3
TRBV3-1/TRBV3-2	NA	TRBJ2-5	NA	TGTGCCAGCAGTCACGGACAGCTTACTCAAGAGACCCAGTACTTC	CASSHGQLTQETQYF
TRBV5-1	NA	TRBJ2-7	TRBD1	TGCGCCAGCAGTGGTCCCGGGACAGGGGCGAGGGGCTCCTACGAGCAGTACTTC	CASSGPGTGARGSYEQYF
TRBV18	NA	TRBJ1-5	NA	TGTGCCAGCTCACCACCGGGGGGGAATCAGCCCCAGCATTTT	CASSPPGGNQPQHF
TRBV6-6	NA	TRBJ1-5	TRBD1	TGTGCCACCTCGGACAGGGGAAATGGCAATCAGCCCCAGCATTTT	CATSDRGNGNQPQHF
TRBV6-2/TRBV6-3	NA	TRBJ1-2	TRBD1	TGTGCCAGCAGTCTGGACAGGGGGAACTATGGCTACACCTTC	CASSLDRGNYGYTF
TRBV6-2/TRBV6-3	NA	TRBJ1-1	TRBD1	TGTGCCAGCAGTTCCAGGGGGGCTGAAGCTTTCTTT	CASSSRGAEAFF
TRBV6-1	NA	TRBJ1-2	NA	TGTGCCAGCAGTGAACAAGGGGAATCCTATGGCTACACCTTC	CASSEQGESYGYTF
TRBV29-1	NA	TRBJ1-1	NA	TGCAGCGGAGGGGAGGGGAACACTGAAGCTTTCTTT	CSGGEGNTEAFF
TRBV18	NA	TRBJ1-2	TRBD1	TGTGCCAGCTCCCCACGGGGACAGGGTGGATATGGCTACACCTTC	CASSPRGQGGYGYTF
TRBV29-1	NA	TRBJ1-1	NA	TGCAGCGTTGCCAGGGACACTGAAGCTTTCTTT	CSVARDTEAFF
TRBV27	NA	TRBJ1-3	NA	TGTGCCAGCAGCCGGGGGGGAGACTTTGGAAACACCATATATTTT	CASSRGGDFGNTIYF
TRBV6-5	NA	TRBJ1-5	NA	TGTGCCAGCAGATTAGACTCTAGCAATCAGCCCCAGCATTTT	CASRLDSSNQPQHF
TRBV15	NA	TRBJ2-1	TRBD2	TGTGCCACCAGCAGAGATAGGGCTAGCGGGATATTCTACAATGAGCAGTTCTTC	CATSRDRASGIFYNEQFF
TRBV10-1	NA	TRBJ2-1	TRBD2	TGCGCCAGCAGTGAGCTAGCGGGGGGGCCGAATGAGCAGTTCTTC	CASSELAGGPNEQFF
TRBV7-3	NA	TRBJ2-3	TRBD1	TGTGCCAGCAGCTTGGGACAGGGGACCACAGATACGCAGTATTTT	CASSLGQGTTDTQYF
TRBV7-6	NA	TRBJ2-2	NA	TGTGCCAGCAGCTCTAGCTCTCAAGGGGAGCTGTTTTTT	CASSSSSQGELFF
TRBV2	NA	TRBJ1-5	NA	TGTGCCAGCAGTTACGGGTGGGGGGGCAGCAATCAGCCCCAGCATTTT	CASSYGWGGSNQPQHF
TRBV27	NA	TRBJ2-7	NA	TGTGCCAGCAGTCAAGGACGAGGGTATTCCAACGAGCAGTACTTC	CASSQGRGYSNEQYF
TRBV12-3/TRBV12-4	NA	TRBJ1-5	NA	TGTGCCAGCAGGGGACTCGGCAATCAGCCCCAGCATTTT	CASRGLGNQPQHF
TRBV19	NA	TRBJ2-1	NA	TGTGCCAGTAGTTCCTTAGGGGGTCGGGAAGGGTCCTACAATGAGCAGTTCTTC	CASSSLGGREGSYNEQFF
TRBV11-2	NA	TRBJ2-3	NA	TGTGCCAGCAGGTTTCCCGGAGGGGATACGCAGTATTTT	CASRFPGGDTQYF
TRBV5-1	NA	TRBJ1-1	NA	TGCGCCAGCAGCTTGAGTACAGGCTTGAACACTGAAGCTTTCTTT	CASSLSTGLNTEAFF
TRBV4-1	NA	TRBJ1-2	TRBD1	TGCGCCAGCAGCCAAATAGGGGGACAGCTAAACTATGGCTACACCTTC	CASSQIGGQLNYGYTF
TRBV18	NA	TRBJ1-2	TRBD1	TGTGCCAGCTCACCACGGGTAACAGGGGCCGCTTGGGGCTACACCTTC	CASSPRVTGAAWGYTF
TRBV6-5	once	TRBJ2-3	TRBD2	TGTGCCAGCAGAGAGAGCGGGGGGGCAACAGATACGCAGTATTTT	CASRESGGATDTQYF
TRBV9	NA	TRBJ1-1	NA	TGTGCCAGCAGCGCCAGGACAGATACGAACACTGAAGCTTTCTTT	CASSARTDTNTEAFF
TRBV15	NA	TRBJ1-1	NA	TGTGCCACCAGCTTACAGGGCGCAGCTGAAGCTTTCTTT	CATSLQGAAEAFF
TRBV11-3	NA	TRBJ2-2	NA	TGTGCCAGCAGCCTAGTAGCAGCCGGGGAGCTGTTTTTT	CASSLVAAGELFF
TRBV2	NA	TRBJ1-1	NA	TGTGCCAGCAGTGTCCAGACTGAAGCTTTCTTT	CASSVQTEAFF